Listed below are T cell receptor beta chains from one sample, sequenced in a study of T cell responses to AZD1222 COVID-19 vaccine. Here immunoSEQ multiplex PCR was the method, and the copy in TCRdb shows in-frame clones only, minus some. The sample has about 96,000 clones, under 90% seen once. This specimen consisted of peripheral blood, obtained on day 0 of AZD1222 vaccination. The receptors derive from an adult in good health. Both conserved end residues are part of each CDR3. A D gene is named only where the DNA matches it firmly. Clone size, where shown, is once, few, many, or a class for clones that have expanded.

DNA: TGTGCCAGCAGTTCAGGGGGCACTTCGGGGTATGGCTACACCTTC
CDR3: CASSSGGTSGYGYTF
D: TRBD1
J: TRBJ1-2
V: TRBV6-5
size: NA

DNA: TGTGCCAGCAGCTTAGCGGGGTTAGCAGGGAATGAGCAGTTCTTC
CDR3: CASSLAGLAGNEQFF
D: NA
J: TRBJ2-1
V: TRBV7-9
size: NA

DNA: TGTGCCAGCAGCCCGACGGGGACAGGACAGTACGAGCAGTACTTC
CDR3: CASSPTGTGQYEQYF
D: TRBD1
J: TRBJ2-7
V: TRBV11-2
size: NA

DNA: TGCGCCAGCAGCACCGGACTAGCGGGAGGGACAATAAGCACAGATACGCAGTATTTT
CDR3: CASSTGLAGGTISTDTQYF
D: TRBD2
J: TRBJ2-3
V: TRBV5-1
size: NA

DNA: TGTGCCATCAGTGAGTCACAGGGCAGGGGGTACGGCTACACCTTC
CDR3: CAISESQGRGYGYTF
D: TRBD1
J: TRBJ1-2
V: TRBV10-3
size: NA

DNA: TGTGCCAGCTCACAGGGACAGGCGAACGCCGGGGAGCTGTTTTTT
CDR3: CASSQGQANAGELFF
D: TRBD1
J: TRBJ2-2
V: TRBV18
size: once

DNA: TGTGCCACCAGGGGCTCCTACGAGCAGTACTTC
CDR3: CATRGSYEQYF
D: NA
J: TRBJ2-7
V: TRBV28
size: once

DNA: TGTGCCAGCAGCCACCGACAGGGCCACTATGGCTACACCTTC
CDR3: CASSHRQGHYGYTF
D: TRBD1
J: TRBJ1-2
V: TRBV13
size: NA

DNA: TGTGCCAGCAGGATGGGAGGGGCCGGAACCTACGAGCAGTACTTC
CDR3: CASRMGGAGTYEQYF
D: TRBD2
J: TRBJ2-7
V: TRBV7-2
size: NA

DNA: TGCGCCAGCAGCTTACGGGGATACGAGCAGTACTTC
CDR3: CASSLRGYEQYF
D: NA
J: TRBJ2-7
V: TRBV5-1
size: few

DNA: TGTGCCAGCAGCCCGGGACTCCCGAGCTCTGGAAACACCATATATTTT
CDR3: CASSPGLPSSGNTIYF
D: NA
J: TRBJ1-3
V: TRBV11-3
size: NA

DNA: TGCGCCAGCAGCAACCGGGACATTGGACTAGCGGGAGCTTACGAGCAGTACTTC
CDR3: CASSNRDIGLAGAYEQYF
D: TRBD2
J: TRBJ2-7
V: TRBV5-1
size: NA

DNA: TGTGCCAGCTCACTCGGACAGGGTAGCACAGATACGCAGTATTTT
CDR3: CASSLGQGSTDTQYF
D: TRBD1
J: TRBJ2-3
V: TRBV18
size: once

DNA: TGTGCCAGCAGCCCCCCCCAGTTAGAGCAGTTCTTC
CDR3: CASSPPQLEQFF
D: NA
J: TRBJ2-1
V: TRBV6-5
size: NA

DNA: TGTGCCAGCAGCCTCCGGGACAGAGGATACGAGCAGTACTTC
CDR3: CASSLRDRGYEQYF
D: TRBD1
J: TRBJ2-7
V: TRBV6-2/TRBV6-3
size: NA

DNA: TGTGCCAGCAGTTACGGGACAGATATTCAAGAGACCCAGTACTTC
CDR3: CASSYGTDIQETQYF
D: TRBD1
J: TRBJ2-5
V: TRBV28
size: NA

DNA: TGCAGCGTTGAAGGGCGGGGCCGAAACACCATATATTTT
CDR3: CSVEGRGRNTIYF
D: NA
J: TRBJ1-3
V: TRBV29-1
size: few

DNA: TGTGCCAGCAGTTCGCCGGGGGCCTCTTCCAATGAGCAGTTCTTC
CDR3: CASSSPGASSNEQFF
D: NA
J: TRBJ2-1
V: TRBV6-5
size: NA

DNA: TGTGCCAGCAGCCCGGGACCGAACACCGGGGAGCTGTTTTTT
CDR3: CASSPGPNTGELFF
D: NA
J: TRBJ2-2
V: TRBV7-2
size: once

DNA: TGTGCCAGCAGTTCGACTGGGGCCAACGTCCTGACTTTC
CDR3: CASSSTGANVLTF
D: NA
J: TRBJ2-6
V: TRBV12-3/TRBV12-4
size: NA

DNA: TGTGCCAGCAGCTTCGAGGGGAACGAGCAGTACTTC
CDR3: CASSFEGNEQYF
D: NA
J: TRBJ2-7
V: TRBV7-2
size: once

DNA: TGCGCCAGCAGCCAAAGCCCCACCACGTGGGAAAATGAAAAACTGTTTTTT
CDR3: CASSQSPTTWENEKLFF
D: NA
J: TRBJ1-4
V: TRBV4-1
size: few

DNA: TGTGCCAGCAGCTTAGTCGGGACAGCAACTACCACAGATACGCAGTATTTT
CDR3: CASSLVGTATTTDTQYF
D: TRBD1
J: TRBJ2-3
V: TRBV7-2
size: NA

DNA: TGTGCCAGCAGCTCCATACAAGACAGTCGAGGCTACACCTTC
CDR3: CASSSIQDSRGYTF
D: NA
J: TRBJ1-2
V: TRBV7-2
size: NA

DNA: TGCGCCAGCACCCGGGAGGGCTCTGGAAACACCATATATTTT
CDR3: CASTREGSGNTIYF
D: NA
J: TRBJ1-3
V: TRBV5-1
size: NA

DNA: TGTGCCAGTAGTATAGTAGGGGCTAGCGGGATGAACTACGAGCAGTACTTC
CDR3: CASSIVGASGMNYEQYF
D: TRBD2
J: TRBJ2-7
V: TRBV19
size: NA